This T cell receptor beta chain came from a study of T cell repertoires in cytomegalovirus infection. One entry per CDR3 protein, called by TCRdb with MiXCR from the reads. Of 500,000 or so distinct CDR3 sequences in the sample, more than 15% were seen once. General observations from the study: Identification of carriers of CMV plus the relevant HLA was achieved through cumulative public TCR beta family frequency. HLA-C-restricted CMV clonotypes gave the most frequent clonotype in two of eight donors.

Comment on this clonotype: Its specificity is not known.

V gave up 1 base and J gave up 4 bases, with 8 bases separating them. CDR1 is SGDLS and CDR2 is YYNGEE in the germline V gene. This CDR3 is 13 amino acids long. This sequence joins TRBV9 and TRBJ2-5, with no clear D. The sequenced sample was CD8+ T cells from PBMCs. This TCR derives from a human donor in good health (CMV status not recorded). Some clones in this sample may be carry-over from other donors' samples. CDR3 coding DNA: TGTGCCAGCAGCGTACCTCCTTCAGAGACCCAGTACTTC. This translates into CASSVPPSETQYF.